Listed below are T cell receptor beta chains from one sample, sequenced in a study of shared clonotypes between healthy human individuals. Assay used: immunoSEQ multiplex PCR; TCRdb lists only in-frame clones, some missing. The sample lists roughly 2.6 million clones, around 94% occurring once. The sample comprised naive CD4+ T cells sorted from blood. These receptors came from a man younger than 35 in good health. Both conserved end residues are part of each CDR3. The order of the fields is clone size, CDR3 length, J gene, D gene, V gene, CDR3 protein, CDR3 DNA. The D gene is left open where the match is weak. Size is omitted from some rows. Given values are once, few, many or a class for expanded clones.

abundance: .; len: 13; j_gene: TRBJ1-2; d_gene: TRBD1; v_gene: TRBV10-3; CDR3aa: CATQQGGDYGYTF; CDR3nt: TGTGCCACCCAACAGGGGGGGGACTATGGCTACACCTTC
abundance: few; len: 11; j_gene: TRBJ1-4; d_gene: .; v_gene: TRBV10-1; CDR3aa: CVPPVGRKLFF; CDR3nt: TGTGTCCCCCCGGTGGGGAGGAAACTGTTTTTT
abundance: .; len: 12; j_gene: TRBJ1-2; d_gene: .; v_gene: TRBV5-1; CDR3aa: CASKLDPGGYTF; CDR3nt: TGCGCCAGCAAATTGGATCCTGGGGGCTACACCTTC
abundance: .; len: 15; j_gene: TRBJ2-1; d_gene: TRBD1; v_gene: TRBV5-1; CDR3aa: CASSSAGQGANEQFF; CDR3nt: TGCGCCAGCAGCTCAGCGGGACAGGGCGCCAATGAGCAGTTCTTC
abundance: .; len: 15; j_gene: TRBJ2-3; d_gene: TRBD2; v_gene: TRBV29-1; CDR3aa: CSAGMREGGTDTQYF; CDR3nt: TGCAGCGCCGGAATGCGGGAGGGAGGCACAGATACGCAGTATTTT
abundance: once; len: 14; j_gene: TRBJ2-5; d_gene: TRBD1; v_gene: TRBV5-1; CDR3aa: CASSPRQGAETQYF; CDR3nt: TGCGCCAGCAGCCCCCGACAGGGGGCAGAGACCCAGTACTTC
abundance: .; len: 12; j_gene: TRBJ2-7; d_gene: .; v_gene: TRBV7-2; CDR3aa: CASSLDLLEQYF; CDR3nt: TGTGCCAGCAGCTTAGATTTGCTCGAGCAGTACTTC
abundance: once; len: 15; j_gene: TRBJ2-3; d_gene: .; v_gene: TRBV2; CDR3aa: CASSDVSGRADTQYF; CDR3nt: TGTGCCAGCAGTGATGTGTCGGGGAGAGCGGATACGCAGTATTTT
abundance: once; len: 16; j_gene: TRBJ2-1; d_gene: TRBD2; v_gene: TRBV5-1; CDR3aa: CASSFEGSGRLNEQFF; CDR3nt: TGCGCCAGCAGCTTCGAAGGTAGCGGGAGACTGAATGAGCAGTTCTTC
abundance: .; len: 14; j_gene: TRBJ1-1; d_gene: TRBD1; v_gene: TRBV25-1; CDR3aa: CASRGQWADTEAFF; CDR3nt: TGTGCCAGCAGGGGACAGTGGGCGGACACTGAAGCTTTCTTT
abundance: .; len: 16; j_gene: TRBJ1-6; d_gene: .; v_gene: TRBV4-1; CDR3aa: CASSQDEISYNSPLHF; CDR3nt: TGCGCCAGCAGCCAAGATGAGATCTCCTATAATTCACCCCTCCACTTT
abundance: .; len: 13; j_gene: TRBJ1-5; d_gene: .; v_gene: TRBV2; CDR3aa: CASSEGSNQPQHF; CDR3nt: TGTGCCAGCAGTGAGGGTAGTAATCAGCCCCAGCATTTT
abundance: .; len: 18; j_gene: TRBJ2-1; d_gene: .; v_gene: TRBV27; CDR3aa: CASSLQAVSSRTYNEQFF; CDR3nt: TGTGCCAGCAGTTTACAGGCTGTAAGCAGCCGAACCTACAATGAGCAGTTCTTC
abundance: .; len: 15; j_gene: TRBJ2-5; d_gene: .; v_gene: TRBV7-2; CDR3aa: CASSPQGGGGETQYF; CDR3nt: TGTGCCAGCAGCCCTCAAGGGGGAGGAGGGGAGACCCAGTACTTC
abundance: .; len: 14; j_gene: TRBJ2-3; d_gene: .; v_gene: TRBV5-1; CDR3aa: CASSLPQLGDTQYF; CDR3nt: TGCGCCAGCAGCTTGCCCCAGCTGGGAGATACGCAGTATTTT
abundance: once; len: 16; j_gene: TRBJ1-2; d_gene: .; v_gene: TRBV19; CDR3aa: CASSNPLGAGNYGYTF; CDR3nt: TGTGCCAGTAGTAACCCTCTGGGGGCGGGTAACTATGGCTACACCTTC
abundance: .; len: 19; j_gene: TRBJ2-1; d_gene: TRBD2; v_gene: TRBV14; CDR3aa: CASSQWRTSGRFFYNEQFF; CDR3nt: TGTGCCAGCAGCCAATGGAGGACTAGCGGGAGGTTCTTCTACAATGAGCAGTTCTTC
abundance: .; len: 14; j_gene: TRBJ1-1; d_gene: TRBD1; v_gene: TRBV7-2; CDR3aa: CASSPQGGNTEAFF; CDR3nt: TGTGCCAGCAGCCCCCAGGGGGGGAACACTGAAGCTTTCTTT
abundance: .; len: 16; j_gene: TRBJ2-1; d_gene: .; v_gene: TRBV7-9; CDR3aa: CASSSGTGESRNEQFF; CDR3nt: TGTGCCAGCAGCTCGGGGACGGGAGAATCAAGGAATGAGCAGTTCTTC
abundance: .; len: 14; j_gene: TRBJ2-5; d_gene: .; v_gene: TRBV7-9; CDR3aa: CASSLVPGMETQYF; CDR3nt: TGTGCCAGCAGCTTAGTGCCGGGTATGGAGACCCAGTACTTC